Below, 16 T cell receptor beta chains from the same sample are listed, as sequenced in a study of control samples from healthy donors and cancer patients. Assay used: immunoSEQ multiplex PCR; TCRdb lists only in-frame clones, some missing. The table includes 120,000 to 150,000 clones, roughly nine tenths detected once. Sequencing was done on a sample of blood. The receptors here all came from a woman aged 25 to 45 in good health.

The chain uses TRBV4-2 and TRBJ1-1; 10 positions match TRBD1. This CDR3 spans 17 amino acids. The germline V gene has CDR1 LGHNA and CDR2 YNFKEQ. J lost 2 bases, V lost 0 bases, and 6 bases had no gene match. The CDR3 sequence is CASSQDLETGGNTEAFF. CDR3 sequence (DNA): TGTGCCAGCAGCCAAGATCTCGAGACAGGGGGCAACACTGAAGCTTTCTTT.

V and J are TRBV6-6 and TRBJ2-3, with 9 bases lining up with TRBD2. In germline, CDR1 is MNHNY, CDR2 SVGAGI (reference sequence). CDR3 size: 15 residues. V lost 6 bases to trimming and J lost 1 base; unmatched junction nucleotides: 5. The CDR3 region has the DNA TGTGCCAGCAGAAAGAAGCGGGAGGGCACAGATACGCAGTATTTT. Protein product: CASRKKREGTDTQYF.

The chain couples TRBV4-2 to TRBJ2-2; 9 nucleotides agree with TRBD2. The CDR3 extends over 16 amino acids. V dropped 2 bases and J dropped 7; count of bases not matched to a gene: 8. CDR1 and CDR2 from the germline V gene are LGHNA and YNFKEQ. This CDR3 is CASSQFLAGVHGELFF. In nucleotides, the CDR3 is TGTGCCAGCAGCCAATTTTTAGCGGGAGTACACGGGGAGCTGTTTTTT.

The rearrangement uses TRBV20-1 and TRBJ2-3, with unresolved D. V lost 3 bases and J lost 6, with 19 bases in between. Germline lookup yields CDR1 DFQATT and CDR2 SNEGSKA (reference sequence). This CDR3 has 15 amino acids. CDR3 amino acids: CSASSTGPRLDTQYF. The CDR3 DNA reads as TGCAGTGCTAGTTCGACTGGCCCACGGCTGGATACGCAGTATTTT.

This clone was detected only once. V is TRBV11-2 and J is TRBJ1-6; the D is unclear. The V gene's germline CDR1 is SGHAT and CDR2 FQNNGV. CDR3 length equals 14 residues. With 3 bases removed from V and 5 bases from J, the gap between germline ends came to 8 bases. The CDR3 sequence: CASSFVTDNSPLHF. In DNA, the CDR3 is TGTGCCAGCAGCTTCGTCACAGATAATTCACCCCTCCACTTT.

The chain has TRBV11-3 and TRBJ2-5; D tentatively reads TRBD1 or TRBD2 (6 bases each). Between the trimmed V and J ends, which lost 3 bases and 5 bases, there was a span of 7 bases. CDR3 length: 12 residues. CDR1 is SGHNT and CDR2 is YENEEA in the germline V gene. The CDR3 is CASSFGGETQYF. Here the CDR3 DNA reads TGTGCCAGCAGCTTCGGGGGCGAGACCCAGTACTTC. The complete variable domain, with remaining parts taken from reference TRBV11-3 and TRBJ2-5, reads EAGVVQSPRYKIIEKKQPVAFWCNPISGHNTLYWYLQNLGQGPELLIRYENEEAVDDSQLPKDRFSAERLKGVDSTLKIQPAELGDSAVYLCASSFGGETQYFGPGTRLLVL.

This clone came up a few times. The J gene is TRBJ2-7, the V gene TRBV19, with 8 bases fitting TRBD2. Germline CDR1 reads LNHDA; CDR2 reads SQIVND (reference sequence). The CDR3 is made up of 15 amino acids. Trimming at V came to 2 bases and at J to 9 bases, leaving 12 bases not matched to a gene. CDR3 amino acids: CASSITSGLASVQYF. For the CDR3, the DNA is TGTGCCAGTAGTATAACTAGCGGCTTGGCTAGTGTGCAGTACTTC.

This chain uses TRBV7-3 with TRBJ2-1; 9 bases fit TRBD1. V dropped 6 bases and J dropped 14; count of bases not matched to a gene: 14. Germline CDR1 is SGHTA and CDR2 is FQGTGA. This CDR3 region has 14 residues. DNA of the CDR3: TGTGCCAGCAGTTCCGGGACAGGGCGCCCTAGGGAGTTCTTC. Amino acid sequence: CASSSGTGRPREFF. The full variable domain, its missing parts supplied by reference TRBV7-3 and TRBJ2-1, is GAGVSQTPSNKVTEKGKYVELRCDPISGHTALYWYRQSLGQGPEFLIYFQGTGAADDSGLPNDRFFAVRPEGSVSTLKIQRTERGDSAVYLCASSSGTGRPREFFGPGTRLTVL.

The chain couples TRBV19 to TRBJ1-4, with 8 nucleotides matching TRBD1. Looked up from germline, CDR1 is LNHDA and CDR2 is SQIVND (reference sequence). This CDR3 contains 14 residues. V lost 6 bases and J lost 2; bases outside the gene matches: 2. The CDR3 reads CASRRDRTNEKLFF. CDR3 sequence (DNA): TGTGCCAGTAGGAGGGACAGGACTAATGAAAAACTGTTTTTT.

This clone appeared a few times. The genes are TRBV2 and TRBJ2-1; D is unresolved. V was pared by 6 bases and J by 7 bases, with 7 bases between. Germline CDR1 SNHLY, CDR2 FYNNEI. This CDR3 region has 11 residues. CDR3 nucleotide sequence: TGTGCCAGCAGCGGTACAAATGAGCAGTTCTTC. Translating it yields CASSGTNEQFF.

The CDR3 protein is CASSFGQNYGYTF. The CDR3 DNA reads as TGTGCCAGTAGTTTCGGTCAGAACTATGGCTACACCTTC. The gene calls are TRBV19 and TRBJ1-2; D uncertain. The CDR3 is 13 residues long. The germline gives CDR1 LNHDA, CDR2 SQIVND (reference sequence). Deletions cut 5 bases from V and 2 bases from J, with 9 bases between.

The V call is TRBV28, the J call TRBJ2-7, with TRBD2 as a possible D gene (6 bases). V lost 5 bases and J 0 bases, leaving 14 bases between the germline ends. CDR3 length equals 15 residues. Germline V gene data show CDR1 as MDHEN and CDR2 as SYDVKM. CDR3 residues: CASSIQAGGSYEQYF. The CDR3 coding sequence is TGTGCCAGCAGTATCCAAGCGGGTGGCTCCTACGAGCAGTACTTC.

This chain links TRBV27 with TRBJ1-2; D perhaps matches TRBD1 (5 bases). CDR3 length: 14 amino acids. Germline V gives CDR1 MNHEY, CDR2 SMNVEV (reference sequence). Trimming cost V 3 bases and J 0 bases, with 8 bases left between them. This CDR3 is CASSFGGANYGYTF. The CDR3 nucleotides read TGTGCCAGCAGTTTCGGGGGAGCTAACTATGGCTACACCTTC.

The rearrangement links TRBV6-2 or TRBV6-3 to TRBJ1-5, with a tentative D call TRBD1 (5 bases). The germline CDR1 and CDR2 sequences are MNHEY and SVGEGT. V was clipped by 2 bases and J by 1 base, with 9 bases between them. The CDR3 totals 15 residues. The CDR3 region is CASSYGTISNQPQHF. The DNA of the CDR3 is TGTGCCAGCAGTTACGGGACGATCAGCAATCAGCCCCAGCATTTT.

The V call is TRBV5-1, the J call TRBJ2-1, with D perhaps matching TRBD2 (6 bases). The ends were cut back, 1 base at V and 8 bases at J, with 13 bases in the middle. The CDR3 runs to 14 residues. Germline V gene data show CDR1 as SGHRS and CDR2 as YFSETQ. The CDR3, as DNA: TGCGCCAGCAGCTTGCGGCAGGGCGGGGATGAGCAGTTCTTC. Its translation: CASSLRQGGDEQFF.

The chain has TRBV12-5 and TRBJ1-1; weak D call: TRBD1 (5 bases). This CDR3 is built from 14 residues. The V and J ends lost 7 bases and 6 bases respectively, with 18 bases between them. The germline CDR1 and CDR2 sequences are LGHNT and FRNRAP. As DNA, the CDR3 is TGTGCTAGTGCCGTAGACAGTCGGCCCTCTGAAGCTTTCTTT. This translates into CASAVDSRPSEAFF.